This T cell receptor (beta chain) was recovered during a study of CD8 T cells in ankylosing spondylitis. Study-level results: Reactive arthritis synovial fluid and blood were previously reported to contain some motif variants. A motif in TCR beta, a set of roughly 8 highly homologous variants, appeared characteristic of ankylosing spondylitis blood. CD8+ cells made up the disease-linked clones, which were relatively rare in peripheral blood.

Germline V gene lookup returns CDR1 MGHDK and CDR2 SYGVNS. J lost 4 bases, V lost 2 bases, and 7 bases had no gene match. This CDR3 region has 16 residues. Generation of TCR beta libraries employed quantitative 5'-RACE incorporating molecular barcodes. TCRdb re-called the 5' RACE reads through MiXCR, storing one row per CDR3 protein. The sample has 310,000 or so distinct CDR3 sequences; 20% are singletons. To note about this clonotype: Its antigen is currently unknown.

Sequencing was done on a sample of blood, either unsorted or a sorted T cell fraction (not recorded which). V gene TRBV25-1 combines with J gene TRBJ1-1; TRBD1 aligns across 10 bases. This clonotype was sampled from a male donor with ankylosing spondylitis or in good health (not recorded which). The CDR3 nucleotides are TGTGCCAGCAGTGAACCCCCGGGACAGGGGCGCACTGAAGCTTTCTTT. This translates into CASSEPPGQGRTEAFF.